These T cell receptor beta chains were read from a single sample in a study of cytomegalovirus exposure and HLA in healthy donors. The protocol was immunoSEQ multiplex PCR, while the TCRdb copy is restricted to in-frame clones and leaves out a portion. The profile shows 150,000 to 180,000 clones, roughly 70% of them singletons. The sequenced material came from PBMCs. All receptors come from a man aged 25-40 years in good health and CMV-seronegative. CDR3s include the opening cysteine and the closing phenylalanine or tryptophan. The D gene is left open where the match is weak. Clone size is shown for a subset of rows, as once, few, many or a class of expanded clone.

D gene: TRBD1
J gene: TRBJ1-6
CDR3 length: 15
clone size: few
V gene: TRBV7-2
CDR3 DNA: TGTGCCAGCAGCTCTACCGGGACAGGCGTTTCACCCCTCCACTTT
CDR3 protein: CASSSTGTGVSPLHF

D gene: NA
J gene: TRBJ1-1
CDR3 length: 12
clone size: NA
V gene: TRBV2
CDR3 DNA: TGTGCCAGCGGGGGGGGGTCCACTGAAGCTTTCTTT
CDR3 protein: CASGGGSTEAFF

D gene: NA
J gene: TRBJ2-5
CDR3 length: 14
clone size: NA
V gene: TRBV7-9
CDR3 DNA: TGTGCCAGCAGCTTAAGTAGAGACCAAGAGACCCAGTACTTC
CDR3 protein: CASSLSRDQETQYF

D gene: TRBD1
J gene: TRBJ2-2
CDR3 length: 16
clone size: few
V gene: TRBV7-6
CDR3 DNA: TGTGCCAGCAGCCCGAGACAGGGAACGGGCACCGGGGAGCTGTTTTTT
CDR3 protein: CASSPRQGTGTGELFF

D gene: NA
J gene: TRBJ2-1
CDR3 length: 15
clone size: few
V gene: TRBV2
CDR3 DNA: TGTGCCAGCAGTCACAGGGTTTTATCGGACAATGAGCAGTTCTTC
CDR3 protein: CASSHRVLSDNEQFF

D gene: NA
J gene: TRBJ2-5
CDR3 length: 15
clone size: NA
V gene: TRBV4-3
CDR3 DNA: TGCGCCAGCAGCCAAGACCCAGCGGGTCAAACGACCCAGTACTTC
CDR3 protein: CASSQDPAGQTTQYF

D gene: TRBD1
J gene: TRBJ1-2
CDR3 length: 13
clone size: few
V gene: TRBV29-1
CDR3 DNA: TGCAGTGGGCTACAGGGGGCCAACTATGGCTACACCTTC
CDR3 protein: CSGLQGANYGYTF

D gene: TRBD1
J gene: TRBJ2-1
CDR3 length: 14
clone size: NA
V gene: TRBV5-1
CDR3 DNA: TGCGCCAGCAGCAGGGACAGGGTCACGGGCGAGCAGTTCTTC
CDR3 protein: CASSRDRVTGEQFF

D gene: TRBD2
J gene: TRBJ2-1
CDR3 length: 15
clone size: NA
V gene: TRBV5-1
CDR3 DNA: TGCGCCAGCAGCTTGCCTAGCGGGGGGGCCGATGAGCAGTTCTTC
CDR3 protein: CASSLPSGGADEQFF

D gene: NA
J gene: TRBJ2-1
CDR3 length: 17
clone size: NA
V gene: TRBV5-5
CDR3 DNA: TGTGCCAGCAGCTTGACGTTGGCGGTACCCTCCTACAATGAGCAGTTCTTC
CDR3 protein: CASSLTLAVPSYNEQFF

D gene: TRBD2
J gene: TRBJ2-3
CDR3 length: 17
clone size: NA
V gene: TRBV4-2
CDR3 DNA: TGTGCCAGCAGGGGGGATAGCGGGGGGTCTAGCACAGATACGCAGTATTTT
CDR3 protein: CASRGDSGGSSTDTQYF

D gene: NA
J gene: TRBJ1-1
CDR3 length: 16
clone size: once
V gene: TRBV7-9
CDR3 DNA: TGTGCCAGCAATCCGCTAAGATGGGGGCGAGCAGCTGAAGCTTTCTTT
CDR3 protein: CASNPLRWGRAAEAFF

D gene: NA
J gene: TRBJ1-2
CDR3 length: 11
clone size: NA
V gene: TRBV5-6
CDR3 DNA: TGTGCCAGCAGCCTGACCGGGAGCTACACCTTC
CDR3 protein: CASSLTGSYTF

D gene: NA
J gene: TRBJ2-5
CDR3 length: 15
clone size: NA
V gene: TRBV4-3
CDR3 DNA: TGCGCCAGCAGCCAAGTACGGAGTATACAAGAGACCCAGTACTTC
CDR3 protein: CASSQVRSIQETQYF

D gene: TRBD1
J gene: TRBJ1-1
CDR3 length: 15
clone size: NA
V gene: TRBV23-1
CDR3 DNA: TGCGCCAGCAGTCCCCTCCCAGGGGGTTACACTGAAGCTTTCTTT
CDR3 protein: CASSPLPGGYTEAFF

D gene: NA
J gene: TRBJ2-3
CDR3 length: 14
clone size: NA
V gene: TRBV27
CDR3 DNA: TGTGCCAGCAGTTTGCAAGCTAGCACAGATACGCAGTATTTT
CDR3 protein: CASSLQASTDTQYF

D gene: NA
J gene: TRBJ1-5
CDR3 length: 15
clone size: NA
V gene: TRBV9
CDR3 DNA: TGTGCCAGCAGCGACAGGGCCGACCTATATCAGCCCCAGCATTTT
CDR3 protein: CASSDRADLYQPQHF

D gene: NA
J gene: TRBJ2-7
CDR3 length: 16
clone size: NA
V gene: TRBV15
CDR3 DNA: TGTGCCACCAGCAGAGTACAGGGTTGGGAGTCCTACGAGCAGTACTTC
CDR3 protein: CATSRVQGWESYEQYF

D gene: TRBD1
J gene: TRBJ1-6
CDR3 length: 14
clone size: NA
V gene: TRBV5-8
CDR3 DNA: TGTGCCAGCAGCCCGCGACAGGGGAGACGACCCCTCCACTTT
CDR3 protein: CASSPRQGRRPLHF

D gene: NA
J gene: TRBJ2-7
CDR3 length: 14
clone size: once
V gene: TRBV14
CDR3 DNA: TGTGCCAGCAGCCCTTATTCAGGGGCGTGGGAGCAGTACTTC
CDR3 protein: CASSPYSGAWEQYF

D gene: TRBD2
J gene: TRBJ2-3
CDR3 length: 16
clone size: NA
V gene: TRBV5-6
CDR3 DNA: TGTGCCAGCAGCGGGGGGGGAGCGGGGGAGTCAGATACGCAGTATTTT
CDR3 protein: CASSGGGAGESDTQYF

D gene: NA
J gene: TRBJ1-4
CDR3 length: 12
clone size: NA
V gene: TRBV6-5
CDR3 DNA: TGTGCCAGCCGCCTAGCTAATGAAAAACTGTTTTTT
CDR3 protein: CASRLANEKLFF

D gene: TRBD2
J gene: TRBJ2-3
CDR3 length: 15
clone size: NA
V gene: TRBV6-5
CDR3 DNA: TGTGCCAGCAGTTCCTCCGGGACTAGTATCGATACGCAGTATTTT
CDR3 protein: CASSSSGTSIDTQYF

D gene: NA
J gene: TRBJ1-5
CDR3 length: 15
clone size: NA
V gene: TRBV4-2
CDR3 DNA: TGTGCCAGCAGCCCGACGGGGGGTAGCAATCAGCCCCAGCATTTT
CDR3 protein: CASSPTGGSNQPQHF

D gene: NA
J gene: TRBJ1-5
CDR3 length: 15
clone size: NA
V gene: TRBV9
CDR3 DNA: TGTGCCAGCAGCGTAGGCCAGGGTAGAAATCAGCCCCAGCATTTT
CDR3 protein: CASSVGQGRNQPQHF

D gene: NA
J gene: TRBJ2-7
CDR3 length: 16
clone size: NA
V gene: TRBV7-8
CDR3 DNA: TGTGCCAGCAGTACTACCGGGGCAGGGGAGAGGGGCGAGCAGTACTTC
CDR3 protein: CASSTTGAGERGEQYF

D gene: NA
J gene: TRBJ1-4
CDR3 length: 17
clone size: NA
V gene: TRBV19
CDR3 DNA: TGTGCCAGTAGTAAAGGAAGACAGCGTGCAACTAATGAAAAACTGTTTTTT
CDR3 protein: CASSKGRQRATNEKLFF

D gene: NA
J gene: TRBJ1-2
CDR3 length: 16
clone size: NA
V gene: TRBV19
CDR3 DNA: TGTGCCAGTAGTACGACAGTTTACTTTCAAAGGAATGGCTACCCCTTC
CDR3 protein: CASSTTVYFQRNGYPF

D gene: TRBD1
J gene: TRBJ1-6
CDR3 length: 18
clone size: NA
V gene: TRBV10-3
CDR3 DNA: TGTGCCATCAGTGAGTCAGGCGACAGGGGGTCCTATAATTCACCCCTCCACTTT
CDR3 protein: CAISESGDRGSYNSPLHF

D gene: NA
J gene: TRBJ1-2
CDR3 length: 12
clone size: NA
V gene: TRBV5-1
CDR3 DNA: TGCGCCAGCAGTCAGGATAACTATGGCTACACCTTC
CDR3 protein: CASSQDNYGYTF

D gene: NA
J gene: TRBJ1-6
CDR3 length: 12
clone size: NA
V gene: TRBV4-3
CDR3 DNA: TGCGCCAGCAGCTCACGGGATTCACCCCTCAACTTT
CDR3 protein: CASSSRDSPLNF

D gene: TRBD2
J gene: TRBJ2-3
CDR3 length: 17
clone size: NA
V gene: TRBV25-1
CDR3 DNA: TGTGCCAGCAGTGTGGGGAGGAGCGGGGGGGCTAGAGATACGCAGTATTTT
CDR3 protein: CASSVGRSGGARDTQYF